This TCR beta chain was obtained from a study of T cells in Graves' hyperthyroidism and ophthalmopathy. Study-wide findings and caveats: Onset of ophthalmopathy came a median 6.5 months after the model predicted it. From stable hyperthyroidism, ophthalmopathy was separated by a 13 V-J model.

Authors of the study amplified TCR beta CDR3 regions from RNA transcripts. HTBI primers were used for first-round RT-PCR of the TCR CDR3. MiXCR, run by TCRdb on the multiplex PCR reads, gives a single entry per CDR3 protein. The table records a few hundred thousand distinct CDR3 sequences, about 22% of them present only once. The V end lost 3 bases, the J end lost 0 bases, and 9 bases lay between the germline ends. Germline lookup yields CDR1 DFQATT and CDR2 SNEGSKA (reference sequence). This CDR3 has 14 residues. Uncontrolled infection, other autoimmune disease, pregnancy or lactation disqualified patients from enrolment. Every diagnosis used clinical symptoms, serum thyroxine and TRAb, thyroid ultrasound and orbital computed tomography. This clonotype was counted only a few times. As yet, its antigen is unknown.

The TCR comes from a woman aged 65 to 85 with Graves' ophthalmopathy. The V gene is TRBV20-1, the J gene TRBJ1-5; D remains unclear. Sequencing was done on a sample of blood. The CDR3 bases are TGCAGTGCTAGCGCAGGCAGTAGCAATCAGCCCCAGCATTTT. Its translation is CSASAGSSNQPQHF.